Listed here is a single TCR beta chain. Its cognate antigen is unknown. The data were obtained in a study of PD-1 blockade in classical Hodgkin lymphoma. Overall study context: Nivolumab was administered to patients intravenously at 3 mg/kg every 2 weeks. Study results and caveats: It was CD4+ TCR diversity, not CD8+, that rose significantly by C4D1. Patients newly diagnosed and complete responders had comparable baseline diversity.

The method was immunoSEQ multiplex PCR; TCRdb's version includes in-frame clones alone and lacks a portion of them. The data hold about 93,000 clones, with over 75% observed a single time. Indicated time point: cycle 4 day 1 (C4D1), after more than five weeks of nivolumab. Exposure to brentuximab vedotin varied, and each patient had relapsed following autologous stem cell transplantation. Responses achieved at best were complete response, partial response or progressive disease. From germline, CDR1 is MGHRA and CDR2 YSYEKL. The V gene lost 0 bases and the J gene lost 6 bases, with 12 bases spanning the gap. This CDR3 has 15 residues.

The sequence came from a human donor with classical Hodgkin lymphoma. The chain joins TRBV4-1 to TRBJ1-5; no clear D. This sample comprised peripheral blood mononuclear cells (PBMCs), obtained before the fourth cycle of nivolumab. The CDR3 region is CASSQEPSGIQPQHF. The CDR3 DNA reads TGCGCCAGCAGCCAAGAACCCTCGGGGATTCAGCCCCAGCATTTT.